This T cell receptor (beta chain) was captured in a study of beta chain features in type 1 diabetes. Each donor gave one heparinised blood draw averaging about 120 mL. CD45RO/CCR7/CD25/CD127/CD95/CD27 sorting isolated CD4+ naive, central memory, regulatory and stem cell-like memory cells. The germline V gene has CDR1 SEHNR and CDR2 FQNEAQ (reference sequence). V lost 5 bases to trimming and J lost 2 bases; unmatched junction nucleotides: 5. This CDR3 contains 15 residues. The study, taken as a whole, reports: Moderate but significant shortening of TCRB CDR3s was recorded in all four CD4+ subsets from Type 1 diabetes patients.

With respect to this clone: The target antigen is unknown.

Expressed TCRB transcripts were sequenced because the isolated RNA had all been reverse transcribed beforehand. The method was immunoSEQ multiplex PCR; TCRdb's version includes in-frame clones alone and lacks a portion of them. Of 600,000 to 750,000 clones listed, about an eighth are singletons. Source material: naive CD4+ T cells from blood. The J gene is TRBJ1-5, the V gene TRBV7-9, with 8 bases lining up with TRBD1. The sequence was obtained from a man under 40 with type 1 diabetes. The CDR3 coding sequence is TGTGCCAGCAGCCCAGGACAGGGAGGCAATCAGCCCCAGCATTTT. This gives the protein CASSPGQGGNQPQHF.